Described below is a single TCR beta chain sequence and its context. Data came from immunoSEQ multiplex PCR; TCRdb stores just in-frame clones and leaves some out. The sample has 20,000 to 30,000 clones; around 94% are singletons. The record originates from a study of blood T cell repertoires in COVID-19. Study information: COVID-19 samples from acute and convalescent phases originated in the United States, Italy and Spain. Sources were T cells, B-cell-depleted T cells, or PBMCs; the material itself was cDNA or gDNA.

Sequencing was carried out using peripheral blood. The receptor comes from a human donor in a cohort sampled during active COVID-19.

The CDR3 loop reads CASGGEANYGYTF. The CDR3 DNA reads TGTGCCAGTGGGGGGGAAGCTAACTATGGCTACACCTTC. The chain employs TRBV6-5 and TRBJ1-2; a possible D gene is TRBD1 (5 bases). Germline values: CDR1 MNHEY, CDR2 SVGAGI. CDR3 length: 13 amino acids. V lost 9 bases, J lost 0 bases, and 11 bases lay in between.